The sample holds a few counts of the clone carrying this T cell receptor beta chain. Its antigen is currently unknown. The data originate from a study of CD8 T cells in ankylosing spondylitis. Overall study findings and caveats: Clones linked to disease, bearing a CD8+ phenotype, were relatively rare in peripheral blood. From matched ankylosing spondylitis synovial fluid, disease-linked clones were reportedly recovered at significantly enriched levels. Past research had described some motif variants in reactive arthritis synovial fluid and blood. It appeared that ankylosing spondylitis blood was characterized by a TCR beta motif of about 8 highly homologous variants.

The CDR3 sequence is 13 residues long. Germline V gene sequence: CDR1 SGHRS, CDR2 YFSETQ. V dropped 7 bases and J dropped 4 bases, with 12 bases sitting between them. In making TCR beta libraries, quantitative 5'-RACE with molecular barcodes was used. MiXCR was run by TCRdb on the 5' RACE reads, yielding one entry per CDR3 protein. In the table there are about 800,000 distinct CDR3 sequences, about 12% of which are singletons. Sequenced sample: blood, either unsorted or a sorted T cell fraction (not recorded which). The V call is TRBV5-1, the J call TRBJ2-1; D ambiguous. The receptor was derived from a male donor with ankylosing spondylitis. The CDR3 DNA is TGCGCCAGCCAAAGGCGGAATTACAATGAGCAGTTCTTC. Its translation: CASQRRNYNEQFF.